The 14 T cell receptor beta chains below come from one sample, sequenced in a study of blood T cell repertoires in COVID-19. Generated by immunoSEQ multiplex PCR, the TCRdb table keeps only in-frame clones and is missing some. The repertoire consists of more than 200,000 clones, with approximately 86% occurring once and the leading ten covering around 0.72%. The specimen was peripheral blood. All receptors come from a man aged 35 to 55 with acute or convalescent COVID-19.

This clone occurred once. Here the CDR3 reads CASSPSTGNSYEQYF. CDR3 coding DNA: TGTGCCAGCTCACCCTCGACAGGGAACTCCTACGAGCAGTACTTC. This sequence joins TRBV18 and TRBJ2-7, with 7 nucleotides matching TRBD1. J was trimmed by 0 bases and V by 3 bases; bases with no gene match: 5. Germline lookup yields CDR1 KGHSH and CDR2 LQKENI. CDR3 length: 15 residues.

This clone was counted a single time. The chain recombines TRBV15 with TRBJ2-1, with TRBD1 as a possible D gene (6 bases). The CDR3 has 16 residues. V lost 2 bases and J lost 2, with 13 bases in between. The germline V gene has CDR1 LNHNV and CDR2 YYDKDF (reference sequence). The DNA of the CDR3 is TGTGCCACCAGCAGATTGACAGGACCCCCCTACAATGAGCAGTTCTTC. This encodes CATSRLTGPPYNEQFF.

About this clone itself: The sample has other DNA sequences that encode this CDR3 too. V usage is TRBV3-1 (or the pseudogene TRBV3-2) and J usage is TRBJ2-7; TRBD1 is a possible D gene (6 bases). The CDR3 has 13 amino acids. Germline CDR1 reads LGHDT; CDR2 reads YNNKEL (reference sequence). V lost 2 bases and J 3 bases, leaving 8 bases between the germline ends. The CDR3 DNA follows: TGTGCCAGCAGCCAATCACAGGGCTACGAGCAGTACTTC. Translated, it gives CASSQSQGYEQYF.

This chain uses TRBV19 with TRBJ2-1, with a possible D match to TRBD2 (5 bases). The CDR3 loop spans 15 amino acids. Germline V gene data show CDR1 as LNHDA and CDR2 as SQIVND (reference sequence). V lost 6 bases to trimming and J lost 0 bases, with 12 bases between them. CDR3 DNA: TGTGCCAGTAGACTACTAGGGAGCTCCTACAATGAGCAGTTCTTC. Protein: CASRLLGSSYNEQFF.

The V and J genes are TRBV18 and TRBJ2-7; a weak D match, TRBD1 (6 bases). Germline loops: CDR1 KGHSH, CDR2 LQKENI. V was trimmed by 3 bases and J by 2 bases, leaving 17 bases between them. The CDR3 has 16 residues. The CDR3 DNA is TGTGCCAGCTCACCGGGCGGAACAGGGTCTCCCTACGAGCAGTACTTC. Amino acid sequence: CASSPGGTGSPYEQYF.

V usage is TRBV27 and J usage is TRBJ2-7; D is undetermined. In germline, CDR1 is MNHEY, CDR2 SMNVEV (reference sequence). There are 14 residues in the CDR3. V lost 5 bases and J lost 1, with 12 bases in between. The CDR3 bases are TGTGCCAGCAGTCGTGGTATCGGTTCCTACGAGCAGTACTTC. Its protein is CASSRGIGSYEQYF.

In DNA form, the CDR3 reads TGTGCCAGCAGCTCGAACCAGGGGGCCCCCTATGGCTACACCTTC. Translating gives CASSSNQGAPYGYTF. The chain employs TRBV7-2 and TRBJ1-2; 8 bases are shared with TRBD1. V lost 4 bases, J lost 4 bases, and 8 bases stayed unmatched. Germline V gene lookup returns CDR1 SGHTA and CDR2 FQGNSA. The CDR3 extends over 15 amino acids.

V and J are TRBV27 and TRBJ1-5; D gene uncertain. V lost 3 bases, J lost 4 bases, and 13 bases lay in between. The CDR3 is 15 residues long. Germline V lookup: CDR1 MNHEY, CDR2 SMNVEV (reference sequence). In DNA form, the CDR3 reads TGTGCCAGCAGTTTGGTACTACCCGGGAATCAGCCCCAGCATTTT. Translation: CASSLVLPGNQPQHF.

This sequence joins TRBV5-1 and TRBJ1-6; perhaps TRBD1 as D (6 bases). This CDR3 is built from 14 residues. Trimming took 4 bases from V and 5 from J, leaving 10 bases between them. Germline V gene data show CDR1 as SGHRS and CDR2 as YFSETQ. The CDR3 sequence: CASSLGTHNSPLHF. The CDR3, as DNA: TGCGCCAGCAGCCTCGGGACACATAATTCACCCCTCCACTTT.

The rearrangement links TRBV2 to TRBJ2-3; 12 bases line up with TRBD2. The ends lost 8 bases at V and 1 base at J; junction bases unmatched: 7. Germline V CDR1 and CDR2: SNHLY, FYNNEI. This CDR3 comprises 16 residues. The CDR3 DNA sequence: TGTGCCAGCGGCTACAGACTAGCGGGAGGCACAGATACGCAGTATTTT. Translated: CASGYRLAGGTDTQYF. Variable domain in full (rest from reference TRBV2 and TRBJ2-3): EPEVTQTPSHQVTQMGQEVILRCVPISNHLYFYWYRQILGQKVEFLVSFYNNEISEKSEIFDDQFSVERPDGSNFTLKIRSTKLEDSAMYFCASGYRLAGGTDTQYFGPGTRLTVL.

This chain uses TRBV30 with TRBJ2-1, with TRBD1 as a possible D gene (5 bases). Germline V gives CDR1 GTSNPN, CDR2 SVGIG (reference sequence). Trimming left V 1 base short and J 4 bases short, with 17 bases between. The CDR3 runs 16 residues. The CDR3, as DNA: TGTGCCTGGAGTGGTATCTCCCTTCGACAGTACAATGAGCAGTTCTTC. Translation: CAWSGISLRQYNEQFF.

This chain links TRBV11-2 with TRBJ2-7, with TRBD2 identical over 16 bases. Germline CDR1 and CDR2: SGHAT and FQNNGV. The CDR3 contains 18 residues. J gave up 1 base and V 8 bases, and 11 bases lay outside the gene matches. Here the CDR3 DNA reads TGTGCCAGCGTAACTAAGGGACTAGCGGGGGGGGCATCCTACGAGCAGTACTTC. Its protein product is CASVTKGLAGGASYEQYF.

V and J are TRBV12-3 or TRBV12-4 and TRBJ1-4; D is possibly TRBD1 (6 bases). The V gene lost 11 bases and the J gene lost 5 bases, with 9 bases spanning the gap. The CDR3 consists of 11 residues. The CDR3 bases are TGTGCCTCAGGGGAAAATGAAAAACTGTTTTTT. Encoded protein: CASGENEKLFF.

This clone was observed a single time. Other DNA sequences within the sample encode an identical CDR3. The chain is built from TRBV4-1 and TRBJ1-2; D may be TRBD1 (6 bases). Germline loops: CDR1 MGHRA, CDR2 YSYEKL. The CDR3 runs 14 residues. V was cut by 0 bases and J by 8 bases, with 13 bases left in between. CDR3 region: CASSQDGAGDGYTF. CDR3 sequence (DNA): TGCGCCAGCAGCCAAGATGGGGCAGGGGACGGCTACACCTTC.